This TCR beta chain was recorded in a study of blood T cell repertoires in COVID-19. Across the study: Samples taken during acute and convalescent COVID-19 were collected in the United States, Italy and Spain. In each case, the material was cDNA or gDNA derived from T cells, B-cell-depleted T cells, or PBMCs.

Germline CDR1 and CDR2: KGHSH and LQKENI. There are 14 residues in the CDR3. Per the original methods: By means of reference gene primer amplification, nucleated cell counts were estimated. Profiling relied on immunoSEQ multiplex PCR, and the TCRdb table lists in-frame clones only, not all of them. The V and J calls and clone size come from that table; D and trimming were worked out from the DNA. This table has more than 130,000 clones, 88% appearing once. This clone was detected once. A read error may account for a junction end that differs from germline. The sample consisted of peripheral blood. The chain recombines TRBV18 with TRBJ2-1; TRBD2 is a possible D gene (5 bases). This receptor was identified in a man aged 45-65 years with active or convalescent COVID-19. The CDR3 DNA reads TGTGCCAGCTCCCGTGGAAGTGACTACAGTGAGCAGTTCTTC. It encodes CASSRGSDYSEQFF.